This is a list of T cell receptor beta chains from one sample in a study of cytomegalovirus exposure and HLA in healthy donors. Method: immunoSEQ multiplex PCR; TCRdb's copy keeps in-frame clones and lacks some. The sample holds approximately 190,000 clones; 81% are singletons and the top ten take around 3.6%. The source material was PBMCs. These receptor sequences come from a man in his forties in good health and CMV-seropositive. Each CDR3 is given with its conserved first and last residue. D genes are given only for firm matches. A clone size is listed for some rows: how often the clone was seen (once, few, many), or a class if it is expanded.

D	V	size	J	CDR3	DNA
-	TRBV5-1	-	TRBJ2-1	CASSLTDSSYNEQFF	TGCGCCAGCAGCTTAACAGACAGCTCCTACAATGAGCAGTTCTTC
-	TRBV27	-	TRBJ2-2	CASSWGGTNTGELFF	TGTGCCAGCAGTTGGGGCGGGACGAACACCGGGGAGCTGTTTTTT
-	TRBV4-1	-	TRBJ1-3	CASSQGHATGNTIYF	TGCGCCAGCAGCCAAGGACACGCCACTGGAAACACCATATATTTT
-	TRBV15	-	TRBJ1-4	CATSRERDTGEKLFF	TGTGCCACCAGCAGGGAACGGGACACCGGAGAAAAACTGTTTTTT
-	TRBV7-2	-	TRBJ2-3	CASSLGGGGTQYF	TGTGCCAGCAGCTTAGGCGGCGGCGGAACGCAGTATTTT
-	TRBV29-1	-	TRBJ1-2	CSVEDQPGSVYGYTF	TGCAGCGTTGAAGATCAGCCGGGATCTGTCTATGGCTACACCTTC
-	TRBV18	-	TRBJ1-6	CASSRRTDPLSSYNSPLHF	TGTGCCAGCTCACGAAGGACAGACCCACTCAGCTCCTATAATTCACCCCTCCACTTT
TRBD1	TRBV5-1	-	TRBJ2-5	CASSWGDRAEETQYF	TGCGCCAGCAGCTGGGGGGACAGGGCCGAAGAGACCCAGTACTTC
-	TRBV4-1	once	TRBJ2-7	CASSQVRYYEQYF	TGCGCCAGCAGCCAAGTGAGGTACTACGAGCAGTACTTC
TRBD2	TRBV7-9	-	TRBJ2-7	CASSLGTSTYEQYF	TGTGCCAGCAGCTTGGGGACTAGTACCTACGAGCAGTACTTC
TRBD2	TRBV6-4	-	TRBJ2-1	CASSVTSHNEQFF	TGTGCCAGCAGTGTGACTAGCCACAATGAGCAGTTCTTC
-	TRBV4-1	few	TRBJ1-1	CASSQGHGNTEAFF	TGCGCCAGCAGCCAGGGACACGGGAACACTGAAGCTTTCTTT
TRBD1	TRBV28	few	TRBJ1-2	CASSLPGQGNYGYTF	TGTGCCAGCAGTTTACCGGGACAGGGGAACTATGGCTACACCTTC
TRBD2	TRBV18	-	TRBJ2-5	CASSPPGLAGGETQYF	TGTGCCAGCTCACCACCGGGACTAGCGGGAGGAGAGACCCAGTACTTC
TRBD1	TRBV15	-	TRBJ1-5	CATSRDRGRPQHF	TGTGCCACCAGCAGAGATAGGGGGCGGCCCCAGCATTTT
-	TRBV29-1	-	TRBJ2-3	CSVQSTDTQYF	TGCAGCGTACAGAGCACAGATACGCAGTATTTT
-	TRBV21-1	-	TRBJ2-7	CASSKSEGQGGHEQYF	TGTGCCAGCAGCAAGTCGGAGGGACAGGGTGGGCACGAGCAGTACTTT
TRBD1	TRBV28	few	TRBJ1-5	CASRRQGRNQPQHF	TGTGCCAGCAGAAGACAGGGGCGCAATCAGCCCCAGCATTTT
TRBD2	TRBV5-1	once	TRBJ2-3	CASKETSTSTDTQYF	TGCGCCAGCAAGGAGACTAGCACGAGCACAGATACGCAGTATTTT
TRBD1	TRBV4-3	few	TRBJ2-2	CASSRGTGGPGELFF	TGCGCCAGCAGCCGGGGAACAGGGGGGCCCGGGGAGCTGTTTTTT
TRBD1	TRBV15	-	TRBJ2-5	CATSRDRAARGETQYF	TGTGCCACCAGCAGAGATCGGGCAGCCAGGGGGGAGACCCAGTACTTC
TRBD1	TRBV5-5	-	TRBJ1-1	CASSLGRGLADTEAFF	TGTGCCAGCAGCTTGGGCAGGGGGTTGGCGGACACTGAAGCTTTCTTT
-	TRBV18	-	TRBJ2-4	CASSPPSGLNIQYF	TGTGCCAGCTCACCGCCGTCGGGGTTAAACATTCAGTACTTC
-	TRBV6-5	medium-sized	TRBJ1-1	CASSYWQNTEAFF	TGTGCCAGCAGTTACTGGCAGAACACTGAAGCTTTCTTT
TRBD2	TRBV9	-	TRBJ2-1	CASSVGGGAYNEQFF	TGTGCCAGCAGCGTAGGCGGGGGAGCTTACAATGAGCAGTTCTTC
-	TRBV19	once	TRBJ2-7	CASSIGGTGNYEQYF	TGTGCCAGTAGTATAGGGGGAACGGGAAACTACGAGCAGTACTTC
TRBD1	TRBV7-9	-	TRBJ1-5	CASSLAGQGAIQPQHF	TGTGCCAGCAGCTTAGCGGGTCAGGGGGCTATTCAGCCCCAGCATTTT
TRBD1	TRBV5-6	-	TRBJ2-5	CASSLGQGQETQYF	TGTGCCAGCAGCTTGGGACAGGGCCAAGAGACCCAGTACTTC
TRBD2	TRBV18	-	TRBJ2-7	CASSPSSGRAGYEQYF	TGTGCCAGCTCACCCTCGAGCGGGAGGGCCGGGTACGAGCAGTACTTC
-	TRBV7-9	-	TRBJ2-5	CASSYIVDTQETQYF	TGTGCCAGCAGCTATATAGTGGACACCCAAGAGACCCAGTACTTC
-	TRBV11-3	-	TRBJ2-2	CASSLSRDTGELFF	TGTGCCAGCAGCTTATCGAGGGACACCGGGGAGCTGTTTTTT
TRBD2	TRBV28	-	TRBJ2-7	CASSLAASGSYEQYF	TGTGCCAGCAGTTTAGCGGCTAGCGGGAGCTACGAGCAGTACTTC
TRBD2	TRBV27	-	TRBJ2-3	CASSFRLAASTDTQYF	TGTGCCAGCAGTTTCCGACTAGCGGCAAGCACAGATACGCAGTATTTT
TRBD2	TRBV29-1	-	TRBJ2-2	CSAQGTSGVNTGELFF	TGCAGCGCCCAAGGGACTAGCGGGGTGAACACCGGGGAGCTGTTTTTT
-	TRBV7-9	-	TRBJ1-1	CASSLGGVTEAFF	TGTGCCAGCAGCTTAGGGGGGGTGACTGAAGCTTTCTTT
TRBD2	TRBV7-3	-	TRBJ2-1	CASSPSGVGYEQFF	TGTGCCAGCAGCCCTAGCGGGGTCGGGTATGAGCAGTTCTTC
TRBD2	TRBV5-1	-	TRBJ2-5	CASSRGGSGEETQYF	TGCGCCAGCAGCCGGGGGGGGAGCGGGGAAGAGACCCAGTACTTC
TRBD1	TRBV5-1	-	TRBJ2-7	CASSPGQGALQEQYF	TGCGCCAGCAGCCCCGGACAGGGGGCCCTTCAAGAGCAGTACTTC
TRBD2	TRBV2	-	TRBJ2-5	CASRVSGGVGETQYF	TGTGCCAGCAGGGTTAGCGGGGGGGTGGGGGAGACCCAGTACTTC
-	TRBV14	-	TRBJ2-5	CASSHFDWKETQYF	TGTGCCAGCAGCCACTTCGACTGGAAAGAGACCCAGTACTTC
-	TRBV5-1	-	TRBJ1-6	CASSLRSSYNSPLHF	TGCGCCAGCAGCTTGCGGAGCTCCTATAATTCACCCCTCCACTTT
-	TRBV7-9	many	TRBJ2-1	CASSLVGRPEQFF	TGTGCCAGCAGCTTAGTGGGGAGACCTGAGCAGTTCTTC
-	TRBV19	-	TRBJ1-4	CASSPIREEKLFF	TGTGCCAGTAGTCCAATCAGGGAAGAAAAACTGTTTTTT
-	TRBV6-1	-	TRBJ2-7	CASRQMDSAYEQYF	TGTGCCAGCAGACAAATGGACAGTGCCTACGAGCAGTACTTC
TRBD1	TRBV6-4	few	TRBJ1-5	CASSYRGRKNQPQHF	TGTGCCAGCAGTTACAGGGGGCGGAAGAATCAGCCCCAGCATTTT